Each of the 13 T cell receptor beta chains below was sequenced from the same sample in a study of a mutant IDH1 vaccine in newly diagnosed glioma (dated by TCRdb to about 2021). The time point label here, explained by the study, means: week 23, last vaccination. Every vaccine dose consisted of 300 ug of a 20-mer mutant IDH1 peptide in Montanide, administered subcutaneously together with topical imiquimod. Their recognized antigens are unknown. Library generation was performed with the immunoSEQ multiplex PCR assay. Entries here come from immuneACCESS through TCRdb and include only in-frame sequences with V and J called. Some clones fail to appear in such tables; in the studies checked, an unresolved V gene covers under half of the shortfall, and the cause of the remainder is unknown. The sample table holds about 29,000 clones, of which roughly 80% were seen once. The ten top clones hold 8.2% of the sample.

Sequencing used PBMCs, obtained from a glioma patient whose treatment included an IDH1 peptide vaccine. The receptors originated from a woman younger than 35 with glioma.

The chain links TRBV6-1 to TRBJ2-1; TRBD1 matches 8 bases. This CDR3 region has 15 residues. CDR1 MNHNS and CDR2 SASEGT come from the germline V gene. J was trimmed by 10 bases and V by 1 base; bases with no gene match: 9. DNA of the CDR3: TGTGCCAGCAGTGAAGGGACAGGGAGGATCGGAGAGCAGTTCTTC. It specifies CASSEGTGRIGEQFF.

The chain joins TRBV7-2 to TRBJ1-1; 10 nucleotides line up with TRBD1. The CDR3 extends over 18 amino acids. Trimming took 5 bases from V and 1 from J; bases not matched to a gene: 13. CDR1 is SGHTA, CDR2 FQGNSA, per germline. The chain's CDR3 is CASSTYPGQGWENTEAFF. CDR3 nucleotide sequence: TGTGCCAGCAGCACGTACCCGGGACAGGGGTGGGAGAACACTGAAGCTTTCTTT.

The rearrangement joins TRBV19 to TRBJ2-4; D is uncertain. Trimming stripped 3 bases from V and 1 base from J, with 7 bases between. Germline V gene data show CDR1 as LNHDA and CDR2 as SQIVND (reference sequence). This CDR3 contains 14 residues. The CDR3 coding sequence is TGTGCCAGTAGTATGTCAACGGCCAAAAACATTCAGTACTTC. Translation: CASSMSTAKNIQYF.

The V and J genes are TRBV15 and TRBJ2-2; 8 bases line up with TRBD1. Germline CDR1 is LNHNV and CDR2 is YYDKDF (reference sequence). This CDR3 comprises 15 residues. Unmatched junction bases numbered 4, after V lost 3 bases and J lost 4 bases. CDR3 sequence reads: CATSRLTGGTGELFF. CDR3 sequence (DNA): TGTGCCACCAGCAGGCTAACAGGGGGCACCGGGGAGCTGTTTTTT.

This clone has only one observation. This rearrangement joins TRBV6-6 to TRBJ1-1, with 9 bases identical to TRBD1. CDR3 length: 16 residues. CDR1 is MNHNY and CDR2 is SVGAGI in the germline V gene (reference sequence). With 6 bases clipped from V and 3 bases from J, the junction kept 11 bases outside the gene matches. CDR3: CASSRTQGAVDTEAFF. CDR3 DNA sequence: TGTGCCAGCAGCCGAACACAGGGGGCTGTGGACACTGAAGCTTTCTTT.

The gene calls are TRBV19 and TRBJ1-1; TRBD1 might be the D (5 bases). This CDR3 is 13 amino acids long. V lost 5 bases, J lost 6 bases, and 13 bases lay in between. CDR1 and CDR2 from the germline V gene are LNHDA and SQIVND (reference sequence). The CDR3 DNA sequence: TGTGCCAGTAGTCCCAGGGTAGACGCTGAAGCTTTCTTT. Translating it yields CASSPRVDAEAFF.

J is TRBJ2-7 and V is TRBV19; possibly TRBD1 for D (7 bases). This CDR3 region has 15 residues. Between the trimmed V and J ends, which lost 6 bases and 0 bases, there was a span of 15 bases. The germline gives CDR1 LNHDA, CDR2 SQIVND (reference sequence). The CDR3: CASSKGAGSSYEQYF. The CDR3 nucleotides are TGTGCCAGTAGCAAGGGGGCCGGGAGCTCCTACGAGCAGTACTTC.

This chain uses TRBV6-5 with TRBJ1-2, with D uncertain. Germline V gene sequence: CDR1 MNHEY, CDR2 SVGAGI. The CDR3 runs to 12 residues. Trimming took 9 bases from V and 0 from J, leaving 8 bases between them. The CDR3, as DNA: TGTGCCAGTTATACAGCTAACTATGGCTACACCTTC. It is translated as CASYTANYGYTF.

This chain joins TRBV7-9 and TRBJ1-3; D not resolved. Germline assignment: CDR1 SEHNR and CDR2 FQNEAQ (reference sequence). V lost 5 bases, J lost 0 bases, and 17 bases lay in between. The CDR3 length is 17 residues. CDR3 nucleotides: TGTGCCAGCAGCGGCAAGAGGGCACAGAGCTCTGGAAACACCATATATTTT. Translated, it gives CASSGKRAQSSGNTIYF.

As DNA, the CDR3 is TGTGCCAGCAGTTACTCAGGAGGGGGGTCCCAAGAGACCCAGTACTTC. Its translation is CASSYSGGGSQETQYF. The chain has TRBV6-5 and TRBJ2-5; possibly TRBD1 or TRBD2 for D (6 bases each). V lost 0 bases and J lost 1, with 12 bases in between. This CDR3 has 16 residues. From germline, CDR1 is MNHEY and CDR2 SVGAGI.

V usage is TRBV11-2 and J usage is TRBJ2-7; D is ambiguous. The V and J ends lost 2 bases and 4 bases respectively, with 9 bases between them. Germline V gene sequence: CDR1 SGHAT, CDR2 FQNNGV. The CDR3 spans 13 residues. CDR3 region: CASSLHERYEQYF. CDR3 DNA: TGTGCCAGCAGCTTACATGAAAGATACGAGCAGTACTTC. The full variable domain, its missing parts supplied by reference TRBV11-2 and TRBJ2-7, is EAGVAQSPRYKIIEKRQSVAFWCNPISGHATLYWYQQILGQGPKLLIQFQNNGVVDDSQLPKDRFSAERLKGVDSTLKIQPAKLEDSAVYLCASSLHERYEQYFGPGTRLTVT.

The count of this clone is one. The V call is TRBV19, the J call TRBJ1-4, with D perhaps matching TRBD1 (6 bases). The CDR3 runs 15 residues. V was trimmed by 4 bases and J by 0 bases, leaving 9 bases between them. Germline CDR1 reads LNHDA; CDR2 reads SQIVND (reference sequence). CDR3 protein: CASSTWTATNEKLFF. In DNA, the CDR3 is TGTGCCAGTAGTACCTGGACAGCAACTAATGAAAAACTGTTTTTT.

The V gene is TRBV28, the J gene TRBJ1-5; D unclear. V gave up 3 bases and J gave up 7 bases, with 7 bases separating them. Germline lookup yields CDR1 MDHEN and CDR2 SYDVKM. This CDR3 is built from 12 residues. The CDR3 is CASSFREQPQHF. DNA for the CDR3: TGTGCCAGCAGTTTTAGGGAACAGCCCCAGCATTTT.